A selection of T cell receptor beta chains follows, all from one sample in a study of CD8+ T cells in alopecia areata. Clones were sequenced by immunoSEQ multiplex PCR, and TCRdb holds only the in-frame ones, with some missing. There are fewer than 250,000 clones in the sample; approximately 38% occur only once, and around 0.48% lies in the top ten. The sequences come from CD4+ T cells sorted from blood, collected at approximately week 30, from a patient treated with tofacitinib. The source of these receptors is a human donor with alopecia areata. The CDR3 runs from the conserved cysteine through the conserved F or W. Fields, in order: V gene, J gene, D gene, clone size, CDR3 protein, CDR3 DNA. The D gene is left open where the match is weak. Clone size is shown for a subset of rows, as once, few, many or a class of expanded clone.

>TRBV5-1|TRBJ2-5|NA|NA
CASSLQGKQETQYF
TGCGCCAGCAGCTTACAGGGAAAACAAGAGACCCAGTACTTC
>TRBV7-6|TRBJ1-2|NA|NA
CASSLEQGGGGYTF
TGTGCCAGCAGCCTTGAGCAGGGCGGAGGCGGCTACACCTTC
>TRBV30|TRBJ2-5|NA|NA
CAWGQYQETQYF
TGTGCCTGGGGACAGTACCAAGAGACCCAGTACTTC
>TRBV4-2|TRBJ2-7|TRBD1|few
CASSQEGTAYF
TGTGCCAGCAGCCAAGAAGGGACAGCGTACTTC
>TRBV11-2|TRBJ2-3|TRBD2|few
CASSSLAGVVRDTQYF
TGTGCCAGCAGCTCCCTAGCGGGGGTAGTCAGAGATACGCAGTATTTT
>TRBV25-1|TRBJ1-1|TRBD1|NA
CASSELGTENTEAFF
TGTGCCAGCAGTGAATTGGGGACAGAGAACACTGAAGCTTTCTTT
>TRBV19|TRBJ1-5|TRBD1|few
CASSSGDRVNQPQHF
TGTGCCAGTAGTTCCGGCGACAGGGTCAATCAGCCCCAGCATTTT
>TRBV5-4|TRBJ1-2|NA|NA
CARDLRETHYGYTF
TGTGCCAGAGACTTAAGGGAGACTCACTATGGCTACACCTTC
>TRBV4-1|TRBJ1-1|NA|few
CASSQVAGASTEAFF
TGCGCCAGCAGCCAAGTAGCGGGGGCGAGTACTGAAGCTTTCTTT
>TRBV7-2|TRBJ2-3|TRBD2|NA
CASSWLLAGVDTQYF
TGTGCCAGCAGCTGGCTACTAGCGGGAGTGGATACGCAGTATTTT